This T cell receptor (beta chain) came from a study of cytomegalovirus exposure and HLA in healthy donors. Study as a whole: A previous analysis identified 100 million or so unique TCR beta sequences derived from roughly 190 million T cells.

The PCR made use of 60 Vbeta and 13 Jbeta primers. Clones were sequenced by immunoSEQ multiplex PCR, and TCRdb holds only the in-frame ones, with some missing. The table lists about 130,000 clones, around 84% of them singletons. The study, taken as a whole, reports: Reports credit the classifier with highly specific, highly sensitive diagnosis of cytomegalovirus status. Versus the 666-donor mean, an Asian-associated ancestry cluster reportedly showed fewer N-insertions in a later analysis.

The CDR3 runs to 15 residues. The germline CDR1 and CDR2 sequences are MNHNY and SVGAGI (reference sequence). Deletions cut 10 bases from V and 0 bases from J, with 17 bases between. Notes on this clone: The antigen remains unidentified.

The V call is TRBV6-6, the J call TRBJ2-3; TRBD2 might be the D (7 bases). The clonotype was recovered from a man aged 45-65 years in good health and CMV-seronegative. The sequenced material came from PBMCs. The CDR3 reads CAMVGGGESTDTQYF. The CDR3 nucleotides read TGTGCCATGGTGGGAGGGGGGGAGAGCACAGATACGCAGTATTTT.